This entry lists 11 T cell receptor beta chains sequenced from one sample in a study of early T cells in non-severe SARS-CoV-2 infection. TCRdb reprocessed the 5' RACE reads via MiXCR and lists one record per CDR3 protein. This repertoire shows 85,000 to 90,000 distinct CDR3 sequences, 14% found once; its top ten account for 5% to 7%. Sequenced sample: whole blood. The receptors originated from an adult who was a healthcare worker with PCR-confirmed SARS-CoV-2 infection or an uninfected control (not recorded which).

A word on this clonotype: Relative to the germline gene, one junction end is altered; a read error may explain this. The chain recombines TRBV11-2 with TRBJ2-7; a possible D gene is TRBD2 (5 bases). The CDR3 is made up of 12 amino acids. Germline values: CDR1 SGHAT, CDR2 FQNNGV. The CDR3 sequence is CASSLGREEQYF. The CDR3 nucleotides are TGTGCCAGCAGTTTAGGAAGGGAGGAGCAGTACTTC.

The chain carries TRBV2 and TRBJ1-6, with a tentative D call TRBD1 (5 bases). V dropped 7 bases and J dropped 7 bases, with 17 bases sitting between them. The CDR3 covers 15 residues. CDR1 is SNHLY and CDR2 is FYNNEI in the germline V gene. DNA of the CDR3: TGTGCCAGCACACAGGTGGCAGGTCGGAATTCACCCCTCCACTTT. Translated: CASTQVAGRNSPLHF.

This clonotype has a handful of counts. V usage is TRBV7-2 and J usage is TRBJ1-1, with D uncertain. Trimming shortened V by 4 bases and J by 3 bases, and 9 bases separated the two germline ends. The germline gives CDR1 SGHTA, CDR2 FQGNSA. The CDR3 contains 13 residues. The chain's CDR3 is CASSSSPDTEAFF. Written as DNA, the CDR3 is TGTGCCAGCAGCTCCAGTCCGGACACTGAAGCTTTCTTT.

This clonotype was detected a few times. This chain uses TRBV10-3 with TRBJ2-5; no firm D call. V lost 3 bases and J 2 bases, leaving 10 bases between the germline ends. The CDR3 is 14 residues long. Germline CDR1 reads ENHRY; CDR2 reads SYGVKD. CDR3 DNA sequence: TGTGCCATCAGTGACGCGGCAGTTCAAGAGACCCAGTACTTC. This translates into CAISDAAVQETQYF.

The V call is TRBV10-2, the J call TRBJ2-2; 10 positions match TRBD2. The V segment lost 4 bases and the J segment 6 bases; nucleotides outside the gene matches: 5. CDR1 and CDR2 from the germline V gene are WSHSY and SAAADI. The CDR3 is 15 amino acids. The DNA of the CDR3 is TGCGCCAGCAGTGCAGCGGGGGGGCTGGCCGGGGAGCTGTTTTTT. It translates to CASSAAGGLAGELFF.

This clonotype was counted only a few times. The chain is built from TRBV10-3 and TRBJ1-4, with D possibly TRBD1 on 5 matching bases. The CDR3 sequence is 13 residues long. V lost 8 bases and J 2 bases, leaving 9 bases between the germline ends. Germline V gene sequence: CDR1 ENHRY, CDR2 SYGVKD. The CDR3 DNA reads as TGTGCCATCGGGGGGACGACTAATGAAAAACTGTTTTTT. It yields the protein CAIGGTTNEKLFF.

V and J are TRBV29-1 and TRBJ1-4; the D is unclear. Germline V gene lookup returns CDR1 SQVTM and CDR2 ANQGSEA. The CDR3 is 13 residues long. Deletions cut 7 bases from V and 7 bases from J, with 16 bases between. The CDR3 DNA sequence: TGCAGCGCAGGTAGTGGAAAGGCTGAAAAACTGTTTTTT. Amino acid sequence: CSAGSGKAEKLFF.

This clonotype was seen only a few times. The rearrangement links TRBV20-1 to TRBJ2-7; D possibly corresponds to TRBD2 (6 bases). Germline V CDR1 and CDR2: DFQATT, SNEGSKA (reference sequence). CDR3 size: 13 residues. V gave up 6 bases and J gave up 0 bases, with 12 bases separating them. Here the CDR3 DNA reads TGCAGTGCCCGACTAGGAAGCTCCTACGAGCAGTACTTC. Amino acid sequence: CSARLGSSYEQYF.

This clonotype was observed many times. The rearrangement joins TRBV15 to TRBJ2-3, with a weak D call TRBD1 (6 bases). Germline CDR1 is LNHNV and CDR2 is YYDKDF (reference sequence). Trimming removed 0 bases from V and 5 bases from J, with 18 bases in between. This CDR3 has 17 residues. CDR3 sequence: CATSRDRGHKGGDTQYF. CDR3 coding DNA: TGTGCCACCAGCAGAGATCGGGGACACAAAGGTGGAGATACGCAGTATTTT.

This clonotype was seen ten or more times. This chain's CDR3 is CAWSVGETQYF. CDR3 DNA: TGTGCCTGGAGTGTGGGGGAGACCCAGTACTTC. V gene TRBV30 combines with J gene TRBJ2-5; no definite D call. The germline gives CDR1 GTSNPN, CDR2 SVGIG (reference sequence). The length of the CDR3 is 11 residues. Deletions cut 0 bases from V and 5 bases from J, with 4 bases between.

This chain uses TRBV3-1 with TRBJ2-1; perhaps TRBD2 as D (5 bases). This CDR3 region has 15 residues. Per the germline V gene, CDR1 is LGHDT and CDR2 is YNNKEL (reference sequence). Trimming removed 4 bases at V and 12 bases at J, with 22 bases between. This CDR3 is CASSLTPPVGDRQFF. The CDR3 coding sequence is TGTGCCAGCAGCCTTACCCCCCCAGTCGGGGATCGGCAGTTCTTC.